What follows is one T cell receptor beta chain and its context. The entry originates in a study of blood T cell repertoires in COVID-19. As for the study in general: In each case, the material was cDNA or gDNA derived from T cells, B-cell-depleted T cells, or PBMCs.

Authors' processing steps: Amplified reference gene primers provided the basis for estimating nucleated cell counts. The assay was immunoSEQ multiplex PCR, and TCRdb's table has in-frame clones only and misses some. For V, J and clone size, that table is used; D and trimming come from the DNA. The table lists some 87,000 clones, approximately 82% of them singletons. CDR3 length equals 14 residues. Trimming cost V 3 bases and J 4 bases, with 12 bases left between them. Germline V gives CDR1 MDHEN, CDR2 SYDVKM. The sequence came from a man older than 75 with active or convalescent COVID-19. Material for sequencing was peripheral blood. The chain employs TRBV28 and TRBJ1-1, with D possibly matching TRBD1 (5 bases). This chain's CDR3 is CASSFRGEVTEAFF. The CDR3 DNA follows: TGTGCCAGCAGTTTTAGGGGTGAGGTCACTGAAGCTTTCTTT. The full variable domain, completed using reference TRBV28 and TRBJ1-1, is DVKVTQSSRYLVKRTGEKVFLECVQDMDHENMFWYRQDPGLGLRLIYFSYDVKMKEKGDIPEGYSVSREKKERFSLILESASTNQTSMYLCASSFRGEVTEAFFGQGTRLTVV.